This T cell receptor (beta chain) was found in a study of blood T cell repertoires in COVID-19. Study at large: COVID-19 samples from acute and convalescent phases originated in the United States, Italy and Spain. Sources were T cells, B-cell-depleted T cells, or PBMCs; the material itself was cDNA or gDNA.

Methods used by the authors: For nucleated cells, counts were estimated from reference gene primer amplification. Assay: immunoSEQ multiplex PCR; the TCRdb copy retains only in-frame clones and omits some. V, J and clone size were drawn from that table, and D and trimming were deduced from the DNA. The table shows approximately 92,000 clones, with roughly 82% occurring only once. V lost 3 bases and J lost 2, with 4 bases in between. Germline lookup yields CDR1 SGHRS and CDR2 YFSETQ. The CDR3 spans 12 residues. The sequenced material came from peripheral blood. This clonotype originated in a man older than 75 with acute or convalescent COVID-19. The chain couples TRBV5-1 to TRBJ2-3; D ambiguous. CDR3 in amino acids: CASSSNTDTQYF. Written as DNA, the CDR3 is TGCGCCAGCAGCTCAAACACAGATACGCAGTATTTT. The whole variable domain, remainder taken from reference TRBV5-1 and TRBJ2-3, is KAGVTQTPRYLIKTRGQQVTLSCSPISGHRSVSWYQQTPGQGLQFLFEYFSETQRNKGNFPGRFSGRQFSNSRSEMNVSTLELGDSALYLCASSSNTDTQYFGPGTRLTVL.